This TCR beta chain was sequenced during a study of T cells in Graves' hyperthyroidism and ophthalmopathy. Exclusion followed for patients with uncontrolled infection, other autoimmune disease, pregnancy or lactation. PBMCs were obtained from 10 ml fresh peripheral blood. Authors of the study amplified TCR beta CDR3 regions from RNA transcripts. TCR CDR3 regions were first amplified by RT-PCR with HTBI primers. TCRdb reanalysed the multiplex PCR reads using MiXCR and keeps one entry per CDR3 protein. The data show a few hundred thousand distinct CDR3 sequences, about 18% seen once. This clonotype came up a few times. The V end was cut by 2 bases, the J end by 5 bases, with 15 bases between. There are 15 residues in the CDR3. The germline CDR1 and CDR2 sequences are SGHTA and FQGTGA.

The V call is TRBV7-3, the J call TRBJ2-5, with a weak D call TRBD2 (5 bases). The origin of this receptor is a young man with Graves' ophthalmopathy. Sequencing was done on a sample of blood. This chain's CDR3 is CASSLGPVGGETQYF. CDR3 nucleotides: TGTGCCAGCAGCTTAGGCCCGGTGGGCGGGGAGACCCAGTACTTC.